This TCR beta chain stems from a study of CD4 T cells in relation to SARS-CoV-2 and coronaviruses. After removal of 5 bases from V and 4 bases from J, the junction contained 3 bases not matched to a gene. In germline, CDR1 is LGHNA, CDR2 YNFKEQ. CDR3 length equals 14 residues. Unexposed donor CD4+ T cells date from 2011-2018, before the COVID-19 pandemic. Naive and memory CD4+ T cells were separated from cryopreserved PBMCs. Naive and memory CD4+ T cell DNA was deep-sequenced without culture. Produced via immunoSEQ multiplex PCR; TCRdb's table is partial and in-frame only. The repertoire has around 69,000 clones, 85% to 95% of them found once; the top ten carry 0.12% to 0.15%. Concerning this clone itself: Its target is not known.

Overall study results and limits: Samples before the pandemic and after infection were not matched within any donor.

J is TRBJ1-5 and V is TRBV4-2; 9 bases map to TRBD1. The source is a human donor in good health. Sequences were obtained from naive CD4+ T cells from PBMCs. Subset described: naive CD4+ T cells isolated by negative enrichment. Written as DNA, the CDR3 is TGTGCCAGCAGCGGGGACAGGGATAATCAGCCCCAGCATTTT. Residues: CASSGDRDNQPQHF.